This is a list of T cell receptor beta chains from one sample in a study of human CD8 memory T cell subsets. With the 5' RACE reads reprocessed, TCRdb shows one record per CDR3 protein and no DNA. The listing records roughly 5,000 distinct CDR3 sequences. The sequencing input was CD8+ T cells from PBMCs. These receptors were taken from a human donor in good health. CDR3s include the opening cysteine and the closing phenylalanine or tryptophan. Each record gives: V gene, J gene, clone size, CDR3 protein. The size of a clone is reported for some rows only, either as once, few or many, or as a class for expanded clones.

>TRBV5-8|TRBJ1-1|.
CASSLGLEGGQSAFF
>TRBV12-3/TRBV12-4|TRBJ1-1|.
CAMRSNTEAFF
>TRBV29-1|TRBJ2-7|.
CSVETSGAPSYEQYF
>TRBV14|TRBJ2-7|.
CASSPWGSYEQYF
>TRBV19|TRBJ1-1|.
CASSPQGTFNTEAFF
>TRBV5-5|TRBJ2-7|.
CASSHQDRAYEQYF
>TRBV2|TRBJ1-2|.
CASSGTWGYGYTF
>TRBV2|TRBJ1-1|.
CASSDSASGLVRGFF
>TRBV28|TRBJ1-2|.
CASNHWRFQDYGYTF
>TRBV30|TRBJ2-1|.
CAWSDPSIAESSYNEQFF
>TRBV27|TRBJ2-3|.
CASIPRGWESTDTQYF
>TRBV28|TRBJ2-7|.
CASSPIYGASYEQYF
>TRBV4-2|TRBJ2-1|.
CASSQLTGSGGGPLSSYNEQFF
>TRBV7-8|TRBJ2-3|.
CASSRAGAGTDTQYF
>TRBV15|TRBJ2-7|.
CATSRDLLAEQYF
>TRBV4-1|TRBJ2-7|.
CASSQDGQGLGEQYF
>TRBV10-2|TRBJ1-2|.
CASSESGGSGYTF
>TRBV28|TRBJ2-1|.
CASSPGQLVYNEQFF
>TRBV7-8|TRBJ1-2|.
CASSLTRGNYGYTF
>TRBV19|TRBJ2-1|.
CASSIGTGSEQFF
>TRBV27|TRBJ2-3|.
CASSLVGRGTDTQYF
>TRBV12-3/TRBV12-4|TRBJ1-1|.
CASSSGPATEAFF
>TRBV10-3|TRBJ1-1|.
CATWGKGDTEAFF
>TRBV7-9|TRBJ2-7|.
CASSAEPGQGAEQYF
>TRBV12-3/TRBV12-4|TRBJ1-1|.
CASSLGGLAEAFF
>TRBV10-2|TRBJ1-1|.
CATGMQESDAFF
>TRBV12-3/TRBV12-4|TRBJ1-5|medium-sized
CASSPLDRGMDQPQHF
>TRBV4-3|TRBJ1-1|.
CASSQVGEGNTEAFF
>TRBV27|TRBJ2-1|.
CASSLNSGAYNEQFF
>TRBV19|TRBJ1-5|.
CASTSRAYSNQPQHF
>TRBV6-6|TRBJ2-5|.
CASSPLLLAVQETQYF
>TRBV7-9|TRBJ1-2|medium-sized
CASSWSEAGVDGYTF
>TRBV7-6|TRBJ2-7|.
CASSPRQGPHYEQYF
>TRBV20-1|TRBJ2-1|.
CSARDGGFSSYNEQFF
>TRBV3-1|TRBJ2-5|.
CASSPWTSGGASETQYF
>TRBV5-4|TRBJ2-7|.
CASSSGTGAYEQYF
>TRBV20-1|TRBJ2-2|medium-sized
CSHLAGTGELFF
>TRBV29-1|TRBJ2-3|medium-sized
CSVEDKVHNPADTQYF
>TRBV19|TRBJ1-1|.
CASSTWDRGAFF
>TRBV30|TRBJ1-2|.
CAWSVPGGSYGYTF
>TRBV20-1|TRBJ1-2|.
CSAPHLDRDNNYGYTF
>TRBV9|TRBJ2-1|.
CASSVGDRGSLLFF
>TRBV5-1|TRBJ2-2|.
CASSTSIAGAGELFF
>TRBV12-3/TRBV12-4|TRBJ2-1|medium-sized
CASRTAGNEQFF
>TRBV5-1|TRBJ2-1|.
CASSFVYYNEQFF
>TRBV28|TRBJ1-4|.
CASSPGQGQYGKLFF
>TRBV6-1|TRBJ1-1|.
CASSEKDSGWGTEAFF
>TRBV6-1|TRBJ2-1|.
CASRLADLNNEQFF
>TRBV19|TRBJ2-2|medium-sized
CASSWATASTGELFF
>TRBV15|TRBJ2-1|.
CATSRVDRYNEQFF
>TRBV3-1|TRBJ1-1|.
CASSPGTAYTEAFF
>TRBV27|TRBJ2-3|.
CASSLGGSGTQYF
>TRBV7-8|TRBJ2-7|medium-sized
CASREERGPSYEQYF
>TRBV7-2|TRBJ2-5|.
CASSSPAGWLQETQYF
>TRBV20-1|TRBJ2-7|.
CSATTGYEQYF
>TRBV6-2/TRBV6-3|TRBJ2-1|.
CASTSYNEQFF
>TRBV5-1|TRBJ2-7|.
CASSLARAYEQYF
>TRBV20-1|TRBJ2-3|.
CSALTGPTSTDTQYF
>TRBV20-1|TRBJ2-7|.
CSANPSGSGSYEQYF